This TCR beta chain is drawn from a study of blood T cell repertoires in COVID-19. Across the whole study: The analysed material was cDNA or gDNA that came from T cells, B-cell-depleted T cells, or PBMCs.

Germline values: CDR1 LGHNA, CDR2 YSLEER. The CDR3 extends over 16 amino acids. Trimming took 0 bases from V and 6 from J, leaving 17 bases between them. Original processing methods: From reference gene primer amplification, estimates of nucleated cell counts were derived. TCRdb keeps only in-frame clones here, not all; method: immunoSEQ multiplex PCR. Clone size and the V and J calls come from that table; the DNA yielded D and trimming. Of roughly 59,000 clones detected, approximately 73% appear once; the ten largest clones hold around 6.4%. Sequenced sample: peripheral blood. This receptor was identified in a woman aged 45-60 years with active or convalescent COVID-19. The genes are TRBV4-3 and TRBJ1-2; possibly TRBD1 for D (6 bases). CDR3 sequence: CASSQEGLAGADGYTF. For the CDR3, the DNA is TGCGCCAGCAGCCAAGAAGGTCTCGCAGGGGCGGATGGCTACACCTTC.